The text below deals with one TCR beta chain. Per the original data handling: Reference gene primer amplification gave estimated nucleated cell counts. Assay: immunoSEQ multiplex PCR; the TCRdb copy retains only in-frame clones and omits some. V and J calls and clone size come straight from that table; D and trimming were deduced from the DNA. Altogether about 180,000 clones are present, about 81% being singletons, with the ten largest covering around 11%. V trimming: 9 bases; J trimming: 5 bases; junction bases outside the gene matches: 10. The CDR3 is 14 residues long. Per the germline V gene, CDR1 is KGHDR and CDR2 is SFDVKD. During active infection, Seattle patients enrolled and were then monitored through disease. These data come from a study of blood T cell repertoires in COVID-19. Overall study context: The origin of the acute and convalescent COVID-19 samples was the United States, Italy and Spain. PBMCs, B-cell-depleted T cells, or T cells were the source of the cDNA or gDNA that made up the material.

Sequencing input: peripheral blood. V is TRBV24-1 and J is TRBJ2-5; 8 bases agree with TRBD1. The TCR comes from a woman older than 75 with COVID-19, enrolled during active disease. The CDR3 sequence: CATARSQGAETQYF. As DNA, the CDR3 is TGTGCCACCGCGCGTTCTCAGGGGGCGGAGACCCAGTACTTC.